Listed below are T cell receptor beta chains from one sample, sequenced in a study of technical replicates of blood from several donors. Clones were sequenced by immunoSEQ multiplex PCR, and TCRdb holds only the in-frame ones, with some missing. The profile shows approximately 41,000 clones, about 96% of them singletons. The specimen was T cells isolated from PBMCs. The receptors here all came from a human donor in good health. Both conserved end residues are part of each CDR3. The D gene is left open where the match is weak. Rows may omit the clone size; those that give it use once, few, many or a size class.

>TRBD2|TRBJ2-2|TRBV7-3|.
TGTGCCAGCAGCTTAACCAGCGGGAGGCACACCGGGGAGCTGTTTTTT
CASSLTSGRHTGELFF
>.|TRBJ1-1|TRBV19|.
TGTGCCAGTAGCCCGGGACAGAACACTGAAGCTTTCTTT
CASSPGQNTEAFF
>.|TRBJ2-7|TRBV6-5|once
TGTGCCAGCAAGCGTCTCCACGAGCAGTACTTC
CASKRLHEQYF
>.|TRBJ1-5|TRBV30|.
TGTGCCCTAGAAGGGGAGGGGGGCGCAGGGCAGCCCCAGCATTTT
CALEGEGGAGQPQHF
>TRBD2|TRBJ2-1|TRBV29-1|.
TGCAGCGCCCGAAGGCTAGCGGGAGGTTCAGGCAATGAGCAGTTCTTC
CSARRLAGGSGNEQFF
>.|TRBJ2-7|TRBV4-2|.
TGTGCCAGCAGCCAGTGGCTCAACAGGCCCTACGAGCAGTACTTC
CASSQWLNRPYEQYF
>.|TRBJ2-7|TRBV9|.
TGTGCCAGCAGCGTAGGTGCGAAAGCCTACGAGCAGTACTTC
CASSVGAKAYEQYF
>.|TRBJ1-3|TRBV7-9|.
TGTGCCAGCGGATTTGGGGCCATGGACACCATATATTTT
CASGFGAMDTIYF
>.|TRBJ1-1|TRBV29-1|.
TGCAGCGTTGAAGGACAGGCAAACACTGAAGCTTTCTTT
CSVEGQANTEAFF
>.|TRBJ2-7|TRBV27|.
TGTGCCAGCAGTTTCCAACCCACCGGGATAGTCTACGAGCAGTACTTC
CASSFQPTGIVYEQYF
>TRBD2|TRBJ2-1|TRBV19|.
TGTGCCAGTAGTATAGGGGGGAGGGCGGTCAATGAGCAGTTCTTC
CASSIGGRAVNEQFF
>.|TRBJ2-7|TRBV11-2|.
TGTGCCAGCAGCTTAGGCTCGGGCTACGAGCAGTACTTC
CASSLGSGYEQYF
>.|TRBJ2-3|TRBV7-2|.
TGTGCCAGCAGCTTCTCGGACCGGGCGGGGGATACGCAGTATTTT
CASSFSDRAGDTQYF
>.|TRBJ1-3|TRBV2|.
TGTGCCAGCAGTGTCGGCGGCTTCTCTGGAAACACCATATATTTT
CASSVGGFSGNTIYF
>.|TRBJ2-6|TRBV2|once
TGTGCCAGCAGTGAGAGGGAGTCTGGGGCCAACGTCCTGACTTTC
CASSERESGANVLTF
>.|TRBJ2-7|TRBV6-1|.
TGTGCCAGCAACAGGCGCTCCTCTCGCGAGCAGTACTTC
CASNRRSSREQYF
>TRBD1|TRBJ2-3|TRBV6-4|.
TGTGCCAGCAGTGGTTATGGACAGGGCCCAGATACGCAGTATTTT
CASSGYGQGPDTQYF
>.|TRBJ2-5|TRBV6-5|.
TGTGCCAGCAGTTTGGGACTGAACCAAGAGACCCAGTACTTC
CASSLGLNQETQYF
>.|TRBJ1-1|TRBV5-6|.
TGTGCCAGCAGCTTGGCAGACACTGAAGCTTTCTTT
CASSLADTEAFF
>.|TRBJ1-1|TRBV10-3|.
TGTGCCATCAGTGGGGGCCGCACAGCAAACACTGAAGCTTTCTTT
CAISGGRTANTEAFF
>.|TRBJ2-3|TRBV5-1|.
TGCGCCAGCAGCTTACTAGGTTTACGTAGCACAGATACGCAGTATTTT
CASSLLGLRSTDTQYF
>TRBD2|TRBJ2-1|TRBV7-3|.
TGTGCCAGCAGCTTTACTAGCGGGGGGAATGAGCAGTTCTTC
CASSFTSGGNEQFF
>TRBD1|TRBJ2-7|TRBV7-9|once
TGTGCCAGCAGCTTCGTTGGCGGACAGGGGAGGAACGAGCAGTACTTC
CASSFVGGQGRNEQYF
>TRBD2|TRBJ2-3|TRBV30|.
TGTGCCTGGAGTGGAGTAATAGCGGGCAGCACAGATACGCAGTATTTT
CAWSGVIAGSTDTQYF
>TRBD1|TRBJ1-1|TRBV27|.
TGTGCCAGCAGTCCCCTAACAGGGGCCACTGAAGCTTTCTTT
CASSPLTGATEAFF
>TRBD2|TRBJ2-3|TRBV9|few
TGTGCCAGCAGCGTAGGGACCTTTCCGCGGGAGAAAGATACGCAGTATTTT
CASSVGTFPREKDTQYF
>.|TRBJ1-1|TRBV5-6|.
TGTGCCAGCAGCTTGATGACCCTGGGCGCTTTCTTT
CASSLMTLGAFF
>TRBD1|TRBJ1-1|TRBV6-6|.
TGTGCCAGCAGAAAGACAGGGGACACTGAAGCTTTCTTT
CASRKTGDTEAFF
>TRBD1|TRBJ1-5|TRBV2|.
TGTGCCAGCATTCCCCCCGGGACAGCGAATCAGCCCCAGCATTTT
CASIPPGTANQPQHF
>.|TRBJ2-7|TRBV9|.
TGTGCCAGCAGCATTTACGCAGGGTCCTACGAGCAGTACTTC
CASSIYAGSYEQYF